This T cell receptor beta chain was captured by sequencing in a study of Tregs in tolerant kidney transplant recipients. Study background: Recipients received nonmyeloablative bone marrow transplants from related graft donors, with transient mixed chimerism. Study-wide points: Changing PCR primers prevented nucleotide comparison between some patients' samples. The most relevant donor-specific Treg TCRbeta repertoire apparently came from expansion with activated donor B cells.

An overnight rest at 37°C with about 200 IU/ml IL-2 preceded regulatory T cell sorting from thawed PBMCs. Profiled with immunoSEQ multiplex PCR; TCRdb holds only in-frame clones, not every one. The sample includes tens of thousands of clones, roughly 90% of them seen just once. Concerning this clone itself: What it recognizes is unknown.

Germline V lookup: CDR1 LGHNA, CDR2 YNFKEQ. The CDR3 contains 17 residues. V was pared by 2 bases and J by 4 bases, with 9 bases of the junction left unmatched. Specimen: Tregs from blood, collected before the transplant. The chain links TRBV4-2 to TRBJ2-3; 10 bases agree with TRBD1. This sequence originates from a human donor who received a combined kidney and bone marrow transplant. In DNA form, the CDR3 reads TGTGCCAGCAGCCAAAAGGGGGGACAGGGGACCGCAGATACGCAGTATTTT. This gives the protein CASSQKGGQGTADTQYF.